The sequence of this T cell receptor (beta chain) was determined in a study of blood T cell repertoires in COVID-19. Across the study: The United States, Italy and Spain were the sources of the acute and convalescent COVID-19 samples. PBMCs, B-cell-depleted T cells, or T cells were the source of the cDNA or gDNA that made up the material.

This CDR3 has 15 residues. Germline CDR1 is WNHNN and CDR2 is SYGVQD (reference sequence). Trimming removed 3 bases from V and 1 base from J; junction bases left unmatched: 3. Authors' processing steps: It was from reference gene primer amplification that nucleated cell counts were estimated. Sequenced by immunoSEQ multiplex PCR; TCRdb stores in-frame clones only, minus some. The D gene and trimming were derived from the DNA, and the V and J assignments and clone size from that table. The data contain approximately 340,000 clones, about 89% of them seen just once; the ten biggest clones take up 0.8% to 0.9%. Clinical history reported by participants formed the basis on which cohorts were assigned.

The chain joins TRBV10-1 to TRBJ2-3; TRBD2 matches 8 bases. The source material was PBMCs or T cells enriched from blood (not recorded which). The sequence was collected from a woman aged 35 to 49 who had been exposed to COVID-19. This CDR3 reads CASSERRGGTDTQYF. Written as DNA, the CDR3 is TGCGCCAGCAGTGAACGGCGGGGGGGCACAGATACGCAGTATTTT.